This note documents a single T cell receptor (beta chain) sequence. Clones were read by immunoSEQ multiplex PCR, and TCRdb kept only the in-frame ones, dropping some. The sample has about 190,000 clones, around 84% seen once. Cohort placement rested on clinical history that participants reported themselves. Two consecutive negative NP/OP PCR tests, clearance, or resolved symptoms defined Cohort 3 recovery. Trimming left V 2 bases short and J 2 bases short, with 15 bases between. This CDR3 region has 16 residues. Germline V gene lookup returns CDR1 SGHTA and CDR2 FQGNSA. The data were taken from a study of blood T cell repertoires in COVID-19. Turning to the study itself: T cells, B-cell-depleted T cells, or PBMCs supplied cDNA or gDNA.

Sequenced input: PBMCs or T cells enriched from blood (not recorded which). The TCR comes from a woman between 25 and 40 years old who had recovered from COVID-19. The V gene is TRBV7-2, the J gene TRBJ2-5, with a tentative D call TRBD1 (5 bases). This chain's CDR3 is CASSLSFSQGQETQYF. DNA of the CDR3: TGTGCCAGCAGCTTATCCTTTTCCCAGGGACAAGAGACCCAGTACTTC.